What follows are 9 T cell receptor beta chains derived from one specimen sequenced in a study of T-cell memory formation after mild COVID-19 (dated by TCRdb to the early 2020s). Library creation used 5' RACE. For sequencing, an Illumina NovaSeq 6000 was employed. TCRdb reran the public reads through fastp at Q25 and MiXCR, keeping productive beta chains. Rows are combined by CDR3 protein, so each entry shows the most common genes and DNA. Present in this sample are more than 450,000 distinct CDR3 sequences, roughly 18% of which were seen just once. About 12% of the sample belongs to the ten largest clones. The sequenced material came from PBMCs or a T cell subset sorted from them (not recorded which). These receptor sequences come from an adult woman who had mild COVID-19 (a few samples of this study predate the infection). The sample titles of this study are shuffled in the database, so cell type and time point are left out; the donor was told from shared clones.

The table lists this clonotype with a few counts. The chain recombines TRBV24-1 with TRBJ1-5; D is uncertain. Trimming left V 7 bases short and J 2 bases short, with 14 bases between. This CDR3 has 15 residues. Germline CDR1 reads KGHDR; CDR2 reads SFDVKD. The CDR3 is CATSPSGVGNQPQHF. The CDR3 region has the DNA TGTGCCACCAGCCCTTCTGGGGTGGGCAATCAGCCCCAGCATTTT.

The sample holds a few counts of this clonotype. The genes are TRBV4-1 and TRBJ2-4; D ambiguous. Germline-derived CDR1 and CDR2 are MGHRA and YSYEKL. Trimming stripped 0 bases from V and 7 bases from J, with 10 bases between. There are 14 residues in the CDR3. CDR3 region: CASSQERTQNIQYF. CDR3 DNA: TGCGCCAGCAGCCAAGAGCGAACTCAGAACATTCAGTACTTC.

V is TRBV20-1 and J is TRBJ2-7, with TRBD1 matching 11 bases. Germline CDR1 is DFQATT and CDR2 is SNEGSKA (reference sequence). Germline trimming cut 0 bases from V and 2 bases from J; bases unmatched to any gene: 3. The CDR3 is 15 residues long. CDR3 in amino acids: CSARDTDRGPYEQYF. The CDR3 DNA is TGCAGTGCTAGAGATACGGACAGGGGGCCCTACGAGCAGTACTTC.

The rearrangement joins TRBV3-1 to TRBJ2-5, with 8 bases identical to TRBD2. CDR1 and CDR2 from the germline V gene are LGHDT and YNNKEL (reference sequence). V lost 4 bases and J lost 6; bases outside the gene matches: 13. The CDR3 extends over 16 amino acids. CDR3 loop: CASSLKAGVVGKTQYF. In DNA form, the CDR3 reads TGTGCCAGCAGCCTCAAAGCGGGAGTAGTCGGGAAGACCCAGTACTTC.

The CDR3 DNA reads as TGTGCCTGGAGTGTACGGCTAGCGGGAGATACAACAATCAATGAGCAGTTCTTC. Its protein is CAWSVRLAGDTTINEQFF. The genes are TRBV30 and TRBJ2-1; TRBD2 matches at 10 bases. With V trimmed by 0 bases and J by 6 bases, 14 bases remained unmatched. CDR3 size: 18 residues. From germline, CDR1 is GTSNPN and CDR2 SVGIG (reference sequence).

CDR3 nucleotides: TGTGCCAGTAGTGTCCTAGTGAATGAGCAGTTCTTC. Encoded protein: CASSVLVNEQFF. The rearrangement uses TRBV19 and TRBJ2-1; D unclear. CDR1 LNHDA and CDR2 SQIVND come from the germline V gene (reference sequence). Trimming pared 5 bases from V and 7 bases from J, leaving 9 bases between. The CDR3 sequence is 12 residues long. The full variable domain, rest sourced from reference TRBV19 and TRBJ2-1, is DGGITQSPKYLFRKEGQNVTLSCEQNLNHDAMYWYRQDPGQGLRLIYYSQIVNDFQKGDIAEGYSVSREKKESFPLTVTSAQKNPTAFYLCASSVLVNEQFFGPGTRLTVL.

The rearrangement links TRBV20-1 to TRBJ1-4; D gene unclear. Germline values: CDR1 DFQATT, CDR2 SNEGSKA (reference sequence). The CDR3 extends over 14 amino acids. The V and J ends lost 6 bases and 4 bases respectively, with 15 bases between them. The CDR3 reads CSAGARGFNEKLFF. The CDR3 bases are TGCAGTGCGGGTGCACGTGGCTTTAATGAAAAACTGTTTTTT.

This clonotype was found a few times. The genes are TRBV5-1 and TRBJ2-1, with 13 nucleotides matching TRBD2. V shed 0 bases, J shed 4 bases, and the junction held 10 bases outside the gene matches. The germline V gene encodes CDR1 SGHRS and CDR2 YFSETQ. The CDR3 loop spans 19 amino acids. For the CDR3, the DNA is TGCGCCAGCAGCTTGGAACTTACTAGCGGGAGGGGATTGTACAATGAGCAGTTCTTC. It specifies CASSLELTSGRGLYNEQFF.

The CDR3 reads CASKLVGVSGANVLTF. Written as DNA, the CDR3 is TGTGCCAGCAAACTCGTAGGTGTCTCTGGGGCCAACGTCCTGACTTTC. This chain connects TRBV6-5 to TRBJ2-6; D call uncertain. Trimming removed 7 bases from V and 0 bases from J, with 13 bases in between. The CDR3 consists of 16 residues. Germline CDR1 and CDR2: MNHEY and SVGAGI.